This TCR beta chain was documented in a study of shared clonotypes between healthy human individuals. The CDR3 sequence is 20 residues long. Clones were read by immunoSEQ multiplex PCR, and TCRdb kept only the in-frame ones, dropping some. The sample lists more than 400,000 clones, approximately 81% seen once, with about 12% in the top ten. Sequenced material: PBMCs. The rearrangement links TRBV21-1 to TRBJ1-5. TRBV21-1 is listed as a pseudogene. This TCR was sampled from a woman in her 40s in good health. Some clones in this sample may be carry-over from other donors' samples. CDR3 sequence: CASSNRGALFRCLSNQPQHF. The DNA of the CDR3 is TGTGCCAGCAGCAATCGAGGGGCCCTATTTCGTTGCTTGAGCAATCAGCCCCAGCATTTT.